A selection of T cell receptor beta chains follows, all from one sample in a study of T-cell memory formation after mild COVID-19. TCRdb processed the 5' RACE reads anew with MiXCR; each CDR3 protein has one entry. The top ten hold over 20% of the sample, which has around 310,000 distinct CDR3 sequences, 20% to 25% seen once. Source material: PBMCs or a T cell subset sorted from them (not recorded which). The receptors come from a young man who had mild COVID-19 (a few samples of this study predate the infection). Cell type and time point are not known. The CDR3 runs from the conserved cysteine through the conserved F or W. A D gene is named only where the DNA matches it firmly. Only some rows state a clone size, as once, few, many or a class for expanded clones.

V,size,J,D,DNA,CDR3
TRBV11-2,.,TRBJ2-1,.,TGTGCCAGCAGCCAAGGGCCCGGCGATGAGCAGTTCTTC,CASSQGPGDEQFF
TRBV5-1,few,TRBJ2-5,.,TGCGCCAGCAGCTTTGCTGGAGGGGAGACCCAGTACTTC,CASSFAGGETQYF
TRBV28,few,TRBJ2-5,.,TGTGCCAGCAGTCCGGTGGGGAGAAACCAAGAGACCCAGTACTTC,CASSPVGRNQETQYF
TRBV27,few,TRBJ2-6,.,TGTGCCAGCACCCGGACTAAGAGCTCTGGGGCCAACGTCCTGACTTTC,CASTRTKSSGANVLTF
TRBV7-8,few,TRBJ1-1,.,TGTGCCAGCAGCTTAGGAGAATGGACTGAAGCTTTCTTT,CASSLGEWTEAFF
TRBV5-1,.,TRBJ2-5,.,TGCGCCAGCAGCTGGGGGACTGGGCGAGAGACCCAGTACTTC,CASSWGTGRETQYF
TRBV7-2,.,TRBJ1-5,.,TGTGCCAGCAGCCCGTCCGGGACGTCGGACAATCAGCCCCAGCATTTT,CASSPSGTSDNQPQHF
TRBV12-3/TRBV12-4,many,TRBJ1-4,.,TGTGCCAGCAGTTTACGTACAACTAATGAAAAACTGTTTTTT,CASSLRTTNEKLFF
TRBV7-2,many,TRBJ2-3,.,TGTGCCAGCAGCTTAGAGGAGAGCACAGATACGCAGTATTTT,CASSLEESTDTQYF
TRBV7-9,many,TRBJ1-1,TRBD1,TGTGCCAGCAGCGGACAGGGAGGCACTGAAGCTTTCTTT,CASSGQGGTEAFF
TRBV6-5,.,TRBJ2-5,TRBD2,TGTGCCAGCAGTCGCCAAGCGGGGGTCCTCCAAGAGACCCAGTACTTC,CASSRQAGVLQETQYF
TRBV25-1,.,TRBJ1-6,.,TGTGCCAGCAGTGACGGACAGCTCTATAATTCACCCCTCCACTTT,CASSDGQLYNSPLHF
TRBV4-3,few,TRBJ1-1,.,TGCGCCAGCAGCCAAGAAGGAGGGGTACTCGGCCGCAGCGGAACTGAAGCTTTCTTT,CASSQEGGVLGRSGTEAFF
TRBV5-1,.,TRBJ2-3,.,TGCGCCAGCAGCGCGGCGCTCACAGATACGCAGTATTTT,CASSAALTDTQYF
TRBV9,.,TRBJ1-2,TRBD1,TGTGCCAGCAGCGCCGGGACAGGGGTCTATGGCTACACCTTC,CASSAGTGVYGYTF
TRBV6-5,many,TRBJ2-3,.,TGTGCCAGCAGTTCCCCGGGGACAGATACGCAGTATTTT,CASSSPGTDTQYF
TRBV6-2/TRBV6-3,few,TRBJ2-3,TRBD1,TGTGCCAGCACCACCCGGTCGACAGGGGGGCACGCAGATACGCAGTATTTT,CASTTRSTGGHADTQYF
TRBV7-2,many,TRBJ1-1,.,TGTGCCAGCAGCCCGAGGGGAACTGAAGCTTTCTTT,CASSPRGTEAFF
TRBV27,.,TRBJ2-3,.,TGTGCCAGCAGTGGGAAAGTGGGGGGCACAGATACGCAGTATTTT,CASSGKVGGTDTQYF
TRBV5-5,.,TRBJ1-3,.,TGTGCCAGCAGCCCGGGGGGGCAGGCGCCCGGAAACACCATATATTTT,CASSPGGQAPGNTIYF
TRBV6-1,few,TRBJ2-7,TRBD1,TGTGCCAGCAGTGGCTGGACAGGCACCTACGAGCAGTACTTC,CASSGWTGTYEQYF
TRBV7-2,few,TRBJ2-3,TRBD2,TGTGCCAGCAGCGCCGGGAGACTAGCGGGGACAGATACGCAGTATTTT,CASSAGRLAGTDTQYF
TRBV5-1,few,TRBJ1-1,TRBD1,TGCGCCAGTACTCACAGGGGTCAAGGGAACACTGAAGCTTTCTTT,CASTHRGQGNTEAFF
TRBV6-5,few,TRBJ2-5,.,TGTGCCAGCACTTGGGGGGCAGGAGAGACCCAGTACTTC,CASTWGAGETQYF
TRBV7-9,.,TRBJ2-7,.,TGTGCCAGCAGCTTGGACCACTACGAGCAGTACTTC,CASSLDHYEQYF
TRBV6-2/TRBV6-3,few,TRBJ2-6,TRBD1,TGTGCCAGCAGCCCCGACAGGGCTGGGGCCAACGTCCTGACTTTC,CASSPDRAGANVLTF
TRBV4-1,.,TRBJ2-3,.,TGCGCCAGCAGCCAAGAATTGCCAGATACGCAGTATTTT,CASSQELPDTQYF
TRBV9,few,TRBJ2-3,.,TGTGCCAGCAGCGTAGGAGGGGGGGCTAGCACAGATACGCAGTATTTT,CASSVGGGASTDTQYF
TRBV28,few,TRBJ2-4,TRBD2,TGTGCCAGCAGTTTGAGCCTAGCGGGAGCCAAAAACATTCAGTACTTC,CASSLSLAGAKNIQYF
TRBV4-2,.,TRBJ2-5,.,TGTGCCAGCAGCCCCCTGGTGGCGGGGGAGACCCAGTACTTC,CASSPLVAGETQYF
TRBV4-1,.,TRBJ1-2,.,TGCGCCAGCAGCCGCAAGGGGTCCCAGGGGAACTATGGCTACACCTTC,CASSRKGSQGNYGYTF
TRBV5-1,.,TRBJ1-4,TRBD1,TGCGCCAGCAGCACGGGACAGATTAATGAAAAACTGTTTTTT,CASSTGQINEKLFF
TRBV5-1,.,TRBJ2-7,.,TGCGCCAGCAGGCCTCCCGGGACACAGGGAATCAAGCAGTACTTC,CASRPPGTQGIKQYF
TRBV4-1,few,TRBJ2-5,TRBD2,TGCGCCAGCAGCCAACTGACTAGCGGGGAAGAGACCCAGTACTTC,CASSQLTSGEETQYF
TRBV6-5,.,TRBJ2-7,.,TGTGCCAGCAGTGCCGACATGAACGAGCAGTACTTC,CASSADMNEQYF
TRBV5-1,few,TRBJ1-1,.,TGCGCCAGCAGCTTGGACAGATTAACCGAAGCTTTCTTT,CASSLDRLTEAFF
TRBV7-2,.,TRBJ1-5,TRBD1,TGTGCCAGCAGCCCGGGACAGGCGGGAAGTCAGCCCCAGCATTTT,CASSPGQAGSQPQHF
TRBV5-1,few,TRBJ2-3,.,TGCGCCAGCAGCTTAGTCCCGACAGGCGGATTCACAGATACGCAGTATTTT,CASSLVPTGGFTDTQYF
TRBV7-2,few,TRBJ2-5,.,TGTGCCAGCAGCAACAACAGGGTAGAGACCCAGTACTTC,CASSNNRVETQYF
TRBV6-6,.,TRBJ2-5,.,TGTGCCAGCAGCGTAAGGGAGACCCAGTACTTC,CASSVRETQYF
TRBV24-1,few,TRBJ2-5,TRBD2,TGTGCCACCAGTGATGGGAGCGGGGGACAAGAGACCCAGTACTTC,CATSDGSGGQETQYF
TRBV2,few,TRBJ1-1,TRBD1,TGTGCCACCGCCGGACAGGGAAACACTGAAGCTTTCTTT,CATAGQGNTEAFF
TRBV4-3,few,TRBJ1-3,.,TGCGCCAGCAGCCAAGGGGAAGGGCGGAATATAGGAAACACCATATATTTT,CASSQGEGRNIGNTIYF